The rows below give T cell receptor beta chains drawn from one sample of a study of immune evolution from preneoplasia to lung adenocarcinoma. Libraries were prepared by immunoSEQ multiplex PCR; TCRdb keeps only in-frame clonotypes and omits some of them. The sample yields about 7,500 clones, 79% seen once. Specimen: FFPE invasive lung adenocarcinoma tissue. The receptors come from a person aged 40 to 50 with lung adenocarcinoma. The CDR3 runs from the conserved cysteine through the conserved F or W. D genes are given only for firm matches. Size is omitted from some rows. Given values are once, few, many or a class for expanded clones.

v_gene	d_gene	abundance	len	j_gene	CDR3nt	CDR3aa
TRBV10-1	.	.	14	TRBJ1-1	TGCGCCAGCAGTGACTCCTCGACAGTAGTTGAAGCTTTCTTT	CASSDSSTVVEAFF
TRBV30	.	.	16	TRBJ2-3	TGTGCCTGGAGTGGAGCGGGTACGGCTAGCACAGATACGCAGTATTTT	CAWSGAGTASTDTQYF
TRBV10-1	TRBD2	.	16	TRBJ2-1	TGCGCCAGCAGTGAGTCAGGAGCTAGCGGAGACAATGAGCAGTTCTTC	CASSESGASGDNEQFF
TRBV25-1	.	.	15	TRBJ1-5	TGTGCCAGCAGTGATCCCGCCGTTAGCAATCAGCCCCAGCATTTT	CASSDPAVSNQPQHF
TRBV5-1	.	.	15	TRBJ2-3	TGCGCCAGCAGCTTAGGGGGGACTAGCACAGATACGCAGTATTTT	CASSLGGTSTDTQYF
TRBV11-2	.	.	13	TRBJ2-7	TGTGCCAACAGCTTAGTTGGACAAAACGAGCAGTACTTC	CANSLVGQNEQYF
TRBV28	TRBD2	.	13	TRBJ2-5	TGTGCCAGCAGGGCGGGGGGGCAAGAGACCCAGTACTTC	CASRAGGQETQYF
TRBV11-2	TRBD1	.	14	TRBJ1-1	TGTGCCAGCAGCTATCTACAGGGGTGGGCTGAAGCTTTCTTT	CASSYLQGWAEAFF
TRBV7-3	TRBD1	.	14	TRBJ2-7	TGTGCCAGCAGCCCTGGACAGGGGGCATACGAGCAGTACTTC	CASSPGQGAYEQYF
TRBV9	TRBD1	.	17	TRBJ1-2	TGTGCCAGCAGCGTAGGTGGGGGGACAGGTCTACGGAGTGGCTACACCTTC	CASSVGGGTGLRSGYTF
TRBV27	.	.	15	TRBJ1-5	TGTGCCAGCAGTTTGTCGCTGAGTAAGGGTCAGCCCCAGCATTTT	CASSLSLSKGQPQHF
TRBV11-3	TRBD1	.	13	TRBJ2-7	TGTGCCAGCAGTTCGGGACAGGGCTACGAGCAGTACTTC	CASSSGQGYEQYF
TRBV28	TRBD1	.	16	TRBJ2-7	TGTGCCAGCAGTTTGAGACAGGGTGTTAGGACCTACGAGCAGTACTTC	CASSLRQGVRTYEQYF
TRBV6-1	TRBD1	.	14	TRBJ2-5	TGTGCCAGCAGTCCCGGGACAGGGCAAGAGACCCAGTACTTC	CASSPGTGQETQYF
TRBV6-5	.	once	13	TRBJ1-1	TGTGCCAGCAGTTCGACGGCTGACACTGAAGCTTTCTTT	CASSSTADTEAFF
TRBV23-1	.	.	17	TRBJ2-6	TGCGCCAGCAGTCAATCAGGGCTGATCTCTGGGGCCAACGTCCTGACTTTC	CASSQSGLISGANVLTF
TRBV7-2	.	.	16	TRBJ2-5	TGTGCCAGCAGCTTAGGTCTGCTCCCGCAAGGGGGGACCCAGTACTTC	CASSLGLLPQGGTQYF
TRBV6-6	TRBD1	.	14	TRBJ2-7	TGTGCCAGCAGCCGGGGACAGGGGGCAAGCGAGCAGTACTTC	CASSRGQGASEQYF
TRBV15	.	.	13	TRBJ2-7	TGTGCCACCAGCAGAGATCCTAGCCACGAGCAGTACTTC	CATSRDPSHEQYF
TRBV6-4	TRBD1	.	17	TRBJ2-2	TGTGCCAGCAGTATGGGACAGGGGCCACCTTTCACCGGGGAGCTGTTTTTT	CASSMGQGPPFTGELFF
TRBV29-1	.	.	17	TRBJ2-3	TGCAGCGTTCTACCCTACCAGGTCGCGGGGAGCACAGATACGCAGTATTTT	CSVLPYQVAGSTDTQYF
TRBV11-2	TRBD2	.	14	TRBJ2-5	TGTGCCAGCAGAGCGAGCGGGGTACAAGAGACCCAGTACTTC	CASRASGVQETQYF
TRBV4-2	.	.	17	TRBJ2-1	TGTGCCAGCAGCCAACAAGGGAGCGGGACAGGATCCAATGAGCAGTTCTTC	CASSQQGSGTGSNEQFF
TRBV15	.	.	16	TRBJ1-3	TGTGCCACCAGCAGAGACGGCAGTGTCTCTGGAAACACCATATATTTT	CATSRDGSVSGNTIYF
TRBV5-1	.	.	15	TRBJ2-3	TGCGCCAGCAGCTTGATGAACGGGTACACAGATACGCAGTATTTT	CASSLMNGYTDTQYF
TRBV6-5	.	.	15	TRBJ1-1	TGTGCCAGCAGTTACAGTCGTGGGGTGAACACTGAAGCTTTCTTT	CASSYSRGVNTEAFF
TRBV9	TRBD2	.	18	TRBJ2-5	TGTGCCAGCAGCGCGAGCCGCCCGGGACTAGCGGGACAAGAGACCCAGTACTTC	CASSASRPGLAGQETQYF
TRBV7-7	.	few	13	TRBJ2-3	TGTGCTAGCAGCCCCTCCCGGATAGATACGCAGTATTTT	CASSPSRIDTQYF
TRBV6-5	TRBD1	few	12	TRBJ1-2	TGTGCCAGCCAGGGGGCCGACTATGGCTACACCTTC	CASQGADYGYTF
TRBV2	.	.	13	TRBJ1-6	TGTGCCAGCACGCGGCAGTATAATTCACCCCTCCACTTT	CASTRQYNSPLHF
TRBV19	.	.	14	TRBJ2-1	TGTGCCAGTAGTTCTTCACAGGCCGACAATGAGCAGTTCTTC	CASSSSQADNEQFF
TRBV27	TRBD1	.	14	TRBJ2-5	TGTGCCAGCAGTTTACAGGGGGCGGAGAAGACCCAGTACTTC	CASSLQGAEKTQYF
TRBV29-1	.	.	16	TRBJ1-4	TGCAGCGTTCGTCCGAAGGGGTCCTGGGCTAATGAAAAACTGTTTTTT	CSVRPKGSWANEKLFF
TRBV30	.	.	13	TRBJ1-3	TGTGCCTGGAGACCAGACTCTGGAAACACCATATATTTT	CAWRPDSGNTIYF
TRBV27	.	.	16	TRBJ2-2	TGTGCCAGCTTAAGCCCAATGGGGCGTAACACCGGGGAGCTGTTTTTT	CASLSPMGRNTGELFF